Presented here are 30 T cell receptor beta chains from one specimen sequenced in a study of T cells after yellow fever vaccination. TCRdb re-analysed the 5' RACE reads in MiXCR, keeping a single row per CDR3 protein. This table holds some 150,000 distinct CDR3 sequences, approximately 11% found once. The input for sequencing was CD8+ T cells sorted from PBMCs, taken 15 days after the yellow fever booster vaccination. These TCRs come from a man aged 18 to 35 who received the YFV17D yellow fever vaccine.

This clonotype has a handful of counts. The chain couples TRBV4-2 to TRBJ1-5; D perhaps matches TRBD1 (5 bases). The CDR3 contains 15 residues. Between the trimmed V and J ends, which lost 0 bases and 2 bases, there was a span of 8 bases. Germline-derived CDR1 and CDR2 are LGHNA and YNFKEQ. The DNA of the CDR3 is TGTGCCAGCAGCCAAGAAGACAGCCGCAATCAGCCCCAGCATTTT. Translated, it gives CASSQEDSRNQPQHF.

This clonotype came up a few times. V is TRBV5-4 and J is TRBJ1-3, with D perhaps TRBD1 (5 bases). This CDR3 is 14 amino acids long. CDR1 is SGHNT and CDR2 is YYREEE in the germline V gene (reference sequence). V dropped 0 bases and J dropped 4 bases, with 8 bases sitting between them. The CDR3 DNA reads TGTGCCAGCAGCTTGGAGGGACTCGGAAACACCATATATTTT. Protein: CASSLEGLGNTIYF.

This clonotype was seen only a few times. The chain employs TRBV27 and TRBJ1-1; no clear D gene. The V gene's germline CDR1 is MNHEY and CDR2 SMNVEV (reference sequence). This CDR3 has 14 amino acids. Trimming cost V 6 bases and J 4 bases, with 15 bases left between them. As DNA, the CDR3 is TGTGCCAGCAGGCCTTTAGGGTCGTTCACTGAAGCTTTCTTT. It encodes CASRPLGSFTEAFF.

The CDR3 region has the DNA TGTGCCATCACTCCCTCCGACAGGGGACCCTACGAGCAGTACTTC. Translating gives CAITPSDRGPYEQYF. The V and J genes are TRBV10-3 and TRBJ2-7; 8 bases align to TRBD1. CDR1 is ENHRY, CDR2 SYGVKD, per germline. Unmatched junction bases numbered 10, after V lost 7 bases and J lost 2 bases. The CDR3 sequence is 15 residues long.

This clonotype was counted between two and nine times. The chain links TRBV19 to TRBJ1-1; 7 nucleotides align to TRBD1. With 5 bases clipped from V and 11 bases from J, the junction kept 20 bases outside the gene matches. The germline V gene has CDR1 LNHDA and CDR2 SQIVND (reference sequence). CDR3 length: 16 amino acids. The CDR3 sequence is CASSPMGDRRDRPAFF. CDR3 sequence (DNA): TGTGCCAGTAGTCCTATGGGGGACCGCCGGGACAGACCGGCTTTCTTT.

J is TRBJ1-1 and V is TRBV20-1; D unclear. The V and J ends lost 1 base and 7 bases respectively, with 7 bases between them. The germline CDR1 and CDR2 sequences are DFQATT and SNEGSKA (reference sequence). This CDR3 is 11 amino acids long. CDR3 protein: CSARAVYEAFF. CDR3 coding DNA: TGCAGTGCTAGAGCTGTCTATGAAGCTTTCTTT.

This clonotype was seen a handful of times. This chain connects TRBV6-2 or TRBV6-3 to TRBJ1-2; 7 bases line up with TRBD1. The germline CDR1 and CDR2 sequences are MNHEY and SVGEGT. The CDR3 runs to 14 residues. Trimming took 2 bases from V and 4 from J; bases not matched to a gene: 4. The DNA for the CDR3 is TGTGCCAGCAGTTACGGACAGGCGTCCTATGGCTACACCTTC. This sequence encodes CASSYGQASYGYTF.

This clonotype was counted a few times. This chain links TRBV3-1 with TRBJ2-7, with D uncertain. V was cut by 2 bases and J by 0 bases, with 8 bases left in between. The germline CDR1 and CDR2 sequences are LGHDT and YNNKEL (reference sequence). The CDR3 contains 14 residues. The CDR3 spells CASSQQFPSYEQYF. In nucleotides, the CDR3 is TGTGCCAGCAGCCAACAGTTTCCCTCCTACGAGCAGTACTTC.

CDR3: CASSQEEEETQYF. The CDR3 nucleotides read TGCGCCAGCAGCCAAGAGGAAGAAGAGACCCAGTACTTC. This chain joins TRBV4-1 and TRBJ2-5; the D is unclear. The length of the CDR3 is 13 residues. Germline V lookup: CDR1 MGHRA, CDR2 YSYEKL. With 0 bases removed from V and 3 bases from J, the gap between germline ends came to 5 bases.

There are a few counts of this clonotype. This sequence joins TRBV20-1 and TRBJ2-3; 7 nucleotides match TRBD1. J lost 5 bases, V lost 2 bases, and 4 bases had no gene match. The germline CDR1 and CDR2 sequences are DFQATT and SNEGSKA (reference sequence). The length of the CDR3 is 13 residues. The CDR3 spells CSARRGLGDTQYF. The CDR3 nucleotides are TGCAGTGCTAGAAGGGGGCTGGGAGATACGCAGTATTTT.

The rearrangement uses TRBV4-1 and TRBJ1-1, with D perhaps TRBD1 (6 bases). The germline CDR1 and CDR2 sequences are MGHRA and YSYEKL. Trimming took off 1 base at V and 12 bases at J, with 15 bases between the two ends. The CDR3 runs 13 residues. CDR3 nucleotides: TGCGCCAGCAGCCAAGGCGGGACAACCAGCACTTTCTTT. This encodes CASSQGGTTSTFF.

The chain couples TRBV7-9 to TRBJ2-7; D unclear. Between the trimmed V and J ends, which lost 3 bases and 5 bases, there was a span of 11 bases. Germline assignment: CDR1 SEHNR and CDR2 FQNEAQ (reference sequence). The CDR3 is 13 residues long. The CDR3 DNA reads as TGTGCCAGCAGCTTGGGTAGGGTCGACGAGCAGTACGTC. Translated, it gives CASSLGRVDEQYV.

V usage is TRBV5-1 and J usage is TRBJ2-3, with unresolved D. V was pared by 3 bases and J by 5 bases, with 19 bases between. The CDR3 sequence is 16 residues long. Germline V gene data show CDR1 as SGHRS and CDR2 as YFSETQ. Here the CDR3 DNA reads TGCGCCAGCAGCTCGAACATACTTCGCGTGGGAGATACGCAGTATTTT. Protein: CASSSNILRVGDTQYF. Based on the CDR3 plus reference TRBV5-1 and TRBJ2-3, the full variable domain is KAGVTQTPRYLIKTRGQQVTLSCSPISGHRSVSWYQQTPGQGLQFLFEYFSETQRNKGNFPGRFSGRQFSNSRSEMNVSTLELGDSALYLCASSSNILRVGDTQYFGPGTRLTVL.

This clonotype came up a few times. The CDR3 region has the DNA TGCAGTGCTAGAGATCGACTAGGGCTCACAGATACGCAGTATTTT. Encoded protein: CSARDRLGLTDTQYF. The V and J genes are TRBV20-1 and TRBJ2-3; TRBD2 might be the D (6 bases). This CDR3 is built from 15 residues. The germline CDR1 and CDR2 sequences are DFQATT and SNEGSKA (reference sequence). V lost 0 bases and J lost 2, with 12 bases in between.

Ten or more counts support this clonotype. This chain joins TRBV7-9 and TRBJ2-1; TRBD2 might be the D (5 bases). Trimming left V 5 bases short and J 7 bases short, with 9 bases between. The germline V gene encodes CDR1 SEHNR and CDR2 FQNEAQ (reference sequence). CDR3 length: 12 amino acids. The CDR3 nucleotides read TGTGCCAGCAGCCGGGGTGGTAATGAGCAGTTCTTC. Translating gives CASSRGGNEQFF.

The chain employs TRBV7-9 and TRBJ1-2; no clear D. The germline V gene encodes CDR1 SEHNR and CDR2 FQNEAQ (reference sequence). The CDR3 is 14 residues long. The V end was cut by 5 bases, the J end by 3 bases, with 13 bases between. Written as DNA, the CDR3 is TGTGCCAGCAGCGCGTCCGGGCCCTACTATGGCTACACCTTC. This gives the protein CASSASGPYYGYTF.

This clonotype was observed at least ten times. The V and J genes are TRBV5-1 and TRBJ2-7; D unclear. V was pared by 5 bases and J by 5 bases, with 11 bases between. CDR1 and CDR2 (germline): SGHRS, YFSETQ. The CDR3 totals 12 residues. The CDR3 nucleotides are TGCGCCAGCAGACTTTGGACCCACGAGCAGTACTTC. Amino acid sequence: CASRLWTHEQYF.

The V and J genes are TRBV5-1 and TRBJ2-1, with D perhaps given as TRBD1 or TRBD2 (6 bases each). This CDR3 comprises 15 residues. Trimming removed 4 bases at V and 3 bases at J, with 14 bases between. The V gene's germline CDR1 is SGHRS and CDR2 YFSETQ. CDR3 nucleotides: TGCGCCAGCAGCCGCGGGGCAGGGGACTACAATGAGCAGTTCTTC. This translates into CASSRGAGDYNEQFF.

This clonotype has just a few counts. The chain has TRBV6-5 and TRBJ2-3; D assignment may be TRBD1 or TRBD2 (5 bases each). The germline V and J ends were trimmed by 6 bases and 5 bases, with 15 bases remaining between them. CDR1 is MNHEY and CDR2 is SVGAGI in the germline V gene. The CDR3 has 14 residues. The CDR3 DNA follows: TGTGCCAGCAGCGGACACCTTGAGGGAGATACGCAGTATTTT. Its translation is CASSGHLEGDTQYF.

The chain combines TRBV9 with TRBJ1-5; 8 bases match TRBD1. V lost 3 bases to trimming and J lost 3 bases; unmatched junction nucleotides: 2. The CDR3 covers 14 residues. Germline CDR1 and CDR2: SGDLS and YYNGEE. The CDR3 loop is CASSATGANQPQHF. In nucleotides, the CDR3 is TGTGCCAGCAGCGCGACAGGGGCCAATCAGCCCCAGCATTTT.

This clonotype was found many times. The chain combines TRBV5-1 with TRBJ2-5; TRBD1 might be the D (6 bases). This CDR3 region has 15 residues. V lost 0 bases and J 2 bases, leaving 11 bases between the germline ends. Looked up from germline, CDR1 is SGHRS and CDR2 is YFSETQ. The CDR3 is CASSLAPGTQETQYF. The CDR3 DNA follows: TGCGCCAGCAGCTTGGCCCCAGGGACACAAGAGACCCAGTACTTC.

In its sample, this clonotype was seen a few times. This sequence joins TRBV20-1 and TRBJ2-1; D is unresolved. Germline V gene sequence: CDR1 DFQATT, CDR2 SNEGSKA (reference sequence). There are 13 residues in the CDR3. The V end was cut by 0 bases, the J end by 4 bases, with 7 bases between. The DNA of the CDR3 is TGCAGTGCTAGAGAACCGGATTACAATGAGCAGTTCTTC. Its protein is CSAREPDYNEQFF.

This clonotype was found a few times. V gene TRBV25-1 combines with J gene TRBJ2-2; no definite D call. Germline V gene sequence: CDR1 MGHDK, CDR2 SYGVNS. The CDR3 runs 13 residues. Trimming cost V 4 bases and J 7 bases, with 10 bases left between them. The CDR3 DNA follows: TGTGCCAGCAGTGCCACTTCCGGCGGGGAGCTGTTTTTT. Translated, it gives CASSATSGGELFF.

In this sample, this clonotype turned up many times. J is TRBJ2-3 and V is TRBV6-1, with 9 bases aligning to TRBD1. V lost 6 bases and J lost 6; bases outside the gene matches: 7. From germline, CDR1 is MNHNS and CDR2 SASEGT. The CDR3 sequence is 14 residues long. CDR3 in DNA: TGTGCCAGCAGGACAGGGGGTACCCCCGATACGCAGTATTTT. This encodes CASRTGGTPDTQYF.

Only a few counts were recorded for this clonotype. This chain connects TRBV7-9 to TRBJ1-2; no firm D call. V lost 5 bases and J 2 bases, leaving 9 bases between the germline ends. CDR1 and CDR2 (germline): SEHNR, FQNEAQ (reference sequence). The CDR3 is 13 amino acids. The CDR3 sequence is CASSPTENYGYTF. The CDR3 bases are TGTGCCAGCAGCCCAACGGAGAACTATGGCTACACCTTC. Full variable domain (outside the CDR3, taken from reference TRBV7-9 and TRBJ1-2): DTGVSQNPRHKITKRGQNVTFRCDPISEHNRLYWYRQTLGQGPEFLTYFQNEAQLEKSRLLSDRFSAERPKGSFSTLEIQRTEQGDSAMYLCASSPTENYGYTFGSGTRLTVV.

The rearrangement links TRBV29-1 to TRBJ1-2, with no clear D. The CDR3 extends over 14 amino acids. Between the trimmed V and J ends, which lost 1 base and 0 bases, there was a span of 9 bases. CDR1 is SQVTM and CDR2 is ANQGSEA in the germline V gene. The CDR3 DNA reads as TGCAGCGTTGAAGTACCAGAAACTAACTATGGCTACACCTTC. Translating gives CSVEVPETNYGYTF.

The V call is TRBV9, the J call TRBJ2-1; possibly TRBD1 for D (6 bases). V was cut by 3 bases and J by 4 bases, with 17 bases left in between. Germline V gene sequence: CDR1 SGDLS, CDR2 YYNGEE. The CDR3 loop spans 16 amino acids. In DNA, the CDR3 is TGTGCCAGCAGCGGCCCTACTAGGGGGAAATACAATGAGCAGTTCTTC. Translated: CASSGPTRGKYNEQFF.

This clonotype was seen many times. The chain has TRBV6-2 or TRBV6-3 and TRBJ2-4; TRBD1 matches 8 bases. The CDR3 length is 15 residues. The germline V gene encodes CDR1 MNHEY and CDR2 SVGEGT. V lost 2 bases and J lost 6; bases outside the gene matches: 6. This chain's CDR3 is CASSYPRGRGNIQYF. The CDR3 DNA is TGTGCCAGCAGTTACCCCAGGGGGCGCGGAAACATTCAGTACTTC.

This chain links TRBV29-1 with TRBJ1-1; 8 bases agree with TRBD1. Trimming removed 6 bases from V and 4 bases from J; junction bases left unmatched: 4. This CDR3 is built from 12 residues. Germline lookup yields CDR1 SQVTM and CDR2 ANQGSEA. The chain's CDR3 is CSVDREGTEAFF. The CDR3 nucleotides are TGCAGCGTGGACAGGGAGGGCACTGAAGCTTTCTTT. The whole variable domain, remainder taken from reference TRBV29-1 and TRBJ1-1, is SAVISQKPSRDICQRGTSLTIQCQVDSQVTMMFWYRQQPGQSLTLIATANQGSEATYESGFVIDKFPISRPNLTFSTLTVSNMSPEDSSIYLCSVDREGTEAFFGQGTRLTVV.

Only a few counts were recorded for this clonotype. The CDR3 bases are TGTGCCAGCAGTTCCCGGACTAGCGGGGCGAACACCGGGGAGCTGTTTTTT. Translating it yields CASSSRTSGANTGELFF. The genes are TRBV28 and TRBJ2-2; 12 bases agree with TRBD2. J was trimmed by 0 bases and V by 4 bases; bases with no gene match: 3. Germline CDR1 is MDHEN and CDR2 is SYDVKM. CDR3 length: 17 amino acids.